Below, one T cell receptor (beta chain) is given with its context. Its antigen remains unidentified. There are no base qualities to consult, and no much larger clone falls within one base. This entry comes from a study of blood T cell repertoires in COVID-19 (dated by TCRdb to 2019 to 2021). For the study in its entirety: The collaborator samples originated in the United States, Italy and Spain and spanned the acute and convalescent phases of COVID-19. The material from the prospective study consisted of cDNA or gDNA derived from T cells, B-cell-depleted T cells, or PBMCs. Deeply sampled blood TCRbeta repertoires from subjects exposed to, actively infected with, or recovered from COVID-19 were included in the dataset. The repertoires were released in a freely available public database meant as a resource for research on the immune response to SARS-CoV-2. Samples were obtained from the ongoing ImmuneRACE study (first 160 participants) and from over a thousand subjects provided by 6 global collaborators. A de-identified subject ID, COVID-19 status, age in years and sex were almost always included in the sample metadata. Where HLA class I and class II types were available, the types were taken from metadata supplied by the sample provider, not from assay-based typing. The full study reports these points: How much clinical and demographic metadata was included differed by source and by participant, and the metadata was provided uncurated.

Each collaborating institution followed its own protocols to collect whole blood in K2EDTA tubes. Collaborator samples were shipped for TCRbeta analysis as frozen whole blood, isolated PBMCs, or DNA extracted from either sample type. TCRbeta CDR3 regions were amplified from genomic DNA by means of the immunoSEQ Assay, a bias-controlled multiplex PCR. In the paper's pipeline: Within the assay, amplification of reference gene primers was used to estimate how many nucleated cells each sample contained. To quantify the absolute abundance of each unique TCRbeta CDR3 rearrangement, sequence reads were collapsed and filtered. Productive Simpson clonality was computed per sample as the square root of Simpson's diversity index over productive rearrangements. What TCRdb holds here is the immuneACCESS table cut down to in-frame rearrangements. Part of the clones is not present; checked against another copy, under half of the missing clones reflect an unresolved V gene, and the others are unexplained. D and trimming come from the DNA, and the V and J calls and clone size come from that table. The sample table lists roughly 39,000 clones, approximately 88% of them with a count of one. Of the sample, roughly 10% falls within the top ten clones.

Sample: peripheral blood. The TCR was taken from a woman aged 70-85 years with acute or convalescent COVID-19.

The DNA sequence is as follows: TGTGCCAGGGGGGCCGGGCTAGGGGAGACTAGCGGCTACAATGAGCAGTTCTTC. Translated, it gives CARGAGLGETSGYNEQFF. The chain links TRBV7-9 with TRBJ2-1, and TRBD2 matches 9 of the central bases. The CDR3 covers 18 residues, taking in both the cysteine and the phenylalanine. This entry keeps only the CDR3 DNA: 54 bases, framed from base 1. According to the germline V gene (reference sequence), CDR1 reads SEHNR and CDR2 reads FQNEAQ. Trimming accounts for 9 bases at V and 3 bases at J, while the number of junction bases matched to no gene is 18.